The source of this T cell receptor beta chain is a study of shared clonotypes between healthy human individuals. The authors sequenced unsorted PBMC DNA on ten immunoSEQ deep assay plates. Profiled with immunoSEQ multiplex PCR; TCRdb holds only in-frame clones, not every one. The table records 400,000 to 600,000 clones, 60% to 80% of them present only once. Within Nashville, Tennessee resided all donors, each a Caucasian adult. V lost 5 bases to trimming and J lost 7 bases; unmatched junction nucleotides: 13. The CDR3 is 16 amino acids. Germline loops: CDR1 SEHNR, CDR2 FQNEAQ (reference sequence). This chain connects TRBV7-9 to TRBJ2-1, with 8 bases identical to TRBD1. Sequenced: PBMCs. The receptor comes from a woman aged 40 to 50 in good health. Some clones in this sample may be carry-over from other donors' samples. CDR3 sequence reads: CASSPDRVSHYNEQFF. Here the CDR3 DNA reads TGTGCCAGCAGCCCGGACAGGGTTTCCCACTATAATGAGCAGTTCTTC. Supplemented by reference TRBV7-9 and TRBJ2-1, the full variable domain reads DTGVSQNPRHKITKRGQNVTFRCDPISEHNRLYWYRQTLGQGPEFLTYFQNEAQLEKSRLLSDRFSAERPKGSFSTLEIQRTEQGDSAMYLCASSPDRVSHYNEQFFGPGTRLTVL.